This T cell receptor beta chain derives from a study of T cell responses to AZD1222 COVID-19 vaccine. Repertoires were generated with immunoSEQ multiplex PCR, while TCRdb's copy carries only in-frame clones and drops some. The table shows 60,000 to 85,000 clones, with about nine tenths occurring only once. CDR1 and CDR2 from the germline V gene are SGDLS and YYNGEE. The germline V and J ends were trimmed by 4 bases and 10 bases, with 18 bases remaining between them. This CDR3 spans 14 amino acids. The TCR comes from an adult who received the AZD1222 COVID-19 vaccine. The chain recombines TRBV9 with TRBJ2-1, with D tentatively TRBD2 (5 bases). The starting material was peripheral blood, obtained 28 days after the second AZD1222 dose. Here the CDR3 reads CASSFNGPTGEQFF. The CDR3 DNA reads as TGTGCCAGCAGCTTTAACGGGCCGACGGGGGAGCAGTTCTTC.